The entry that follows covers one T cell receptor (beta chain) sequence. Per germline, CDR1 MGHRA and CDR2 YSYEKL. Between the trimmed V and J ends, which lost 0 bases and 0 bases, there was a span of 15 bases. This CDR3 region has 18 residues. The PCR employed 60 Vbeta primers together with 13 Jbeta primers. Produced via immunoSEQ multiplex PCR; TCRdb's table is partial and in-frame only. The table has approximately 220,000 clones, 60% to 80% seen once. These data come from a study of cytomegalovirus exposure and HLA in healthy donors. The sequence derives from a woman in her twenties or thirties in good health and CMV-seronegative. Sequenced sample: PBMCs. This chain uses TRBV4-1 with TRBJ1-5; D uncertain. CDR3 sequence (DNA): TGCGCCAGCAGCCAAGATTTCCAGGCAGATTATAGCAATCAGCCCCAGCATTTT. Its protein is CASSQDFQADYSNQPQHF.